This T cell receptor (beta chain) was observed in a study of Ad26.COV2.S vaccination and SARS-CoV-2 variants. Study details: The study gave Ad26.COV2.S intramuscularly, once or twice 56 days apart.

Regarding treatment: 15 to 20 received Ad26.COV2.S at low or high dose, single or two shots; a few received placebo; per-sample allocation not given. Specimen acquisition occurred on day 63 following the initial vaccine or placebo injection. Sequencing used immunoSEQ multiplex PCR; TCRdb keeps in-frame clones, though not all of them. In the table there are some 410,000 clones, 92% of which are singletons. Findings and limits, study-wide: Compared with placebo recipients, vaccine recipients had higher spike-specific TCR breadth.

The CDR3 totals 17 residues. Per germline, CDR1 SGHTA and CDR2 FQGNSA. Unmatched junction bases numbered 13, after V lost 5 bases and J lost 11 bases. Only a few counts were recorded for this clone. The antigen is undetermined. The rearrangement uses TRBV7-2 and TRBJ2-2; 14 bases are shared with TRBD2. Sequences were derived from peripheral blood, sampled in a trial of Ad26.COV2.S vaccine versus placebo. The receptor was isolated from a person aged 18-65 years who received the Ad26.COV2.S COVID-19 vaccine or a placebo. The CDR3 loop reads CASSPYGTSGGLSELFF. CDR3 nucleotides: TGTGCCAGCAGCCCCTATGGGACTAGCGGGGGTTTGAGTGAGCTGTTTTTT.